This T cell receptor (beta chain) derives from a study of shared clonotypes between healthy human individuals (dated by TCRdb to 2018 to 2020). Regarding the study in general: A few men and a couple of women, aged 18 to 49 years, made up the cohort. Per donor, three plates each were used for CD4 naive and CD4 memory, two for CD8 naive, and one for CD8 memory. To estimate repertoire size and how much clonotypes are shared between individuals, the study performed deep sequencing of blood TCR repertoires from five healthy adults. Per donor, leukapheresis produced somewhere between about 0.85 and 9.5 billion PBMCs. To increase sequencing depth and limit assay-specific biases, different laboratories used diverse techniques to prepare libraries and sequence TCR repertoires.

There are many counts of this clone. Its antigen specificity is not known. Base-call qualities are not available, and no considerably larger clone is one nucleotide away. Different DNA sequences within this sample yield the same CDR3. The donors were healthy, HIV-negative adults who had no recently reported acute infections or vaccinations. All donors were Caucasian adults living in Nashville, Tennessee, USA. Magnetic negative selection was used to enrich CD4+ T cells, after which naive cells were positively selected on CD45RA and the negative fraction became the memory subset. Blood was obtained by leukapheresis, after which PBMCs were separated by Ficoll-Histopaque density gradient centrifugation and cryopreserved in liquid nitrogen vapor phase. Analytical flow cytometry was used to check the purity and quantity of each magnetically sorted T cell population. From each sorted fraction, genomic DNA was isolated and quantified by UV absorbance on a Nanodrop 2000c.

Study-wide conclusions, independent of this receptor: The small number of donors limited the genetic and exposure-history diversity represented. Incomplete sequencing was indicated by rarefaction of sorted-subset datasets, despite the large sequencing depth. Compared with non-shared clonotypes, clonotypes shared by all four sorted-subset donors had higher generation probabilities. Based on pairwise subsampling, the degree of clonotype sharing among donors was expected to be affected by sequencing depth. Across a handful of donors, around 5% of naive CD4, 3.5% of naive CD8, under 2.5% of memory CD4, and under 0.45% of memory CD8 clonotypes were shared. Sampling was restricted to blood, and TCR repertoires in tissue are likely to differ from TCR repertoires in blood. Estimated clonotype richness was generally larger for naive than for memory subsets.

Using the deep immunoSEQ assay, TCR CDR3 regions were amplified from genomic DNA by multiplex PCR. Extracted genomic DNA from each cell subset was distributed evenly across all wells of several immunoSEQ 96-well plates, and each plate was treated as a replicate. For sorted subsets, approximately 190 ng genomic DNA, equal to about 30,000 T cell genomes, was loaded into each replicate PCR. Purified libraries were quantified with a Qubit 3.0 fluorometer, sized on a Bioanalyzer 2100, and re-quantified with the KAPA Library Quantification kit. Every immunoSEQ 96-well plate was sequenced on a dedicated single-read 150-cycle Illumina NextSeq 550 flow cell. In the authors' own workflow: Because only junctional sequences without quality scores were contained in the immunoSEQ output, filtering matching that applied to full-length reads could not be performed. To assign V/J genes and CDR3, sequences were annotated using PyIR, a Python wrapper for IgBLAST v1.9, with IMGT germline references. Reads were filtered out if the reads had weak V/J assignments (E-value above 1e-6), no CDR3, stop codons, out-of-frame junctions, or ambiguous translated residues. V3J clonotypes were defined by identical inferred V gene, J gene, and CDR3 amino acid sequence. The percentage overlap between two repertoires was calculated by dividing the number of shared unique clonotypes by the size of the smaller repertoire. Richness of each repertoire was evaluated using RTK rarefaction, the Chao1 estimator, and Recon v2.1 estimates of unobserved clonotypes. Generation probabilities for all TCRbeta clonotypes obtained by the gDNA method from a handful of donors were computed using OLGA. This is the immuneACCESS table as TCRdb keeps it, with only in-frame sequences that have V and J called. A part of the clones is gone; compared with another copy, unresolved V genes explain less than half, and the rest is unexplained. V, J and clone size are those of that table, while D and trimming were read from the DNA. The sample contains about 1 million clones, around 74% of them found a single time. Jointly, the top ten make up approximately 1.5% of the sample.

Material: memory CD4+ T cells sorted from blood. The cell subset or site label on this specimen signifies: CD45RA-negative fraction. This clonotype was sampled from a man between 18 and 35 years old in good health.

The base sequence is TGTGCCAGCAGCGCCCTCAGGGACTCTGGAAACACCATATATTTT. Translated, this gives CASSALRDSGNTIYF. The chain uses TRBV9 and TRBJ1-3, and possibly TRBD1, on 5 matching bases. V loses 3 bases of germline sequence and J loses 0 bases, and the interval between the two ends is 10 bases. CDR1 SGDLS and CDR2 YYNGEE were looked up in the germline V gene. Reading from cysteine to phenylalanine, the CDR3 counts 15 amino acids. The sequence is cut down to CDR3 DNA, 45 bases in frame from base 1.